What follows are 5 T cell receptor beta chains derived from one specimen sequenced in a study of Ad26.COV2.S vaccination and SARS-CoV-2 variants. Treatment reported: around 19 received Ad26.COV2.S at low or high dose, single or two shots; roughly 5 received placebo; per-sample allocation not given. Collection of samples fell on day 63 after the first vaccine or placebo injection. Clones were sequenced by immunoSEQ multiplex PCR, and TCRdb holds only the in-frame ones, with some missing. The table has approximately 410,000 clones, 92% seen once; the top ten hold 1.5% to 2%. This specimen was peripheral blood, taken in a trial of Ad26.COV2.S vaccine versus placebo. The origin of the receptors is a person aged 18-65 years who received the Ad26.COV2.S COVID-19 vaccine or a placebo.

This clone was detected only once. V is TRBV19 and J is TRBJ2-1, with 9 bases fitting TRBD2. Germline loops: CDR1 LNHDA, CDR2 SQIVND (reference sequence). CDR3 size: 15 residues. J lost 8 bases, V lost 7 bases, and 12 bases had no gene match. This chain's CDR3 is CASKRGSGGTYEQFF. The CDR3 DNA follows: TGTGCCAGTAAAAGAGGTAGCGGGGGTACGTATGAGCAGTTCTTC.

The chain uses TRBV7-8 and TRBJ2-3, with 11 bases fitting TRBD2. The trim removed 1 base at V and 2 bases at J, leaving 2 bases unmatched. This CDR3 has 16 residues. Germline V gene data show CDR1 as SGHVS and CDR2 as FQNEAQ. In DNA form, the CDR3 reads TGTGCCAGCAGCTTAGTGACTAGCGGGACCACAGATACGCAGTATTTT. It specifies CASSLVTSGTTDTQYF.

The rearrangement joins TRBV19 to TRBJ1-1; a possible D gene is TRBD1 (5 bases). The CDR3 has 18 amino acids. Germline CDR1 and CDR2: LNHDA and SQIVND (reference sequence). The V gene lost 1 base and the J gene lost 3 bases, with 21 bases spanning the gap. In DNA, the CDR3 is TGTGCCAGTAGTATAGGACTTGTGGAGAGGTCGGGACACACTGAAGCTTTCTTT. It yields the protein CASSIGLVERSGHTEAFF. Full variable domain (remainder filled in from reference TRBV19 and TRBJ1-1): DGGITQSPKYLFRKEGQNVTLSCEQNLNHDAMYWYRQDPGQGLRLIYYSQIVNDFQKGDIAEGYSVSREKKESFPLTVTSAQKNPTAFYLCASSIGLVERSGHTEAFFGQGTRLTVV.

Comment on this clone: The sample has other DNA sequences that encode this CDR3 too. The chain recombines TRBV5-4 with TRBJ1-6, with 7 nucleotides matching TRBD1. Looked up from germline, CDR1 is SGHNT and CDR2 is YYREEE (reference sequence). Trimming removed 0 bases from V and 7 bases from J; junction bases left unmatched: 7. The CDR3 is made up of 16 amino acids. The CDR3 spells CASSLGRGQVNSPLHF. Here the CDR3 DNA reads TGTGCCAGCAGCTTGGGAAGGGGGCAAGTGAATTCACCCCTCCACTTT.

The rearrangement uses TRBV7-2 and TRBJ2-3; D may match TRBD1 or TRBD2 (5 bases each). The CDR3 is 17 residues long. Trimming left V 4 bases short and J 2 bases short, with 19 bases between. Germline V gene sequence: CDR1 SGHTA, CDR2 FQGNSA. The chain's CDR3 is CASSWPFGTDITDTQYF. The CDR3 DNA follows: TGTGCCAGCAGCTGGCCGTTCGGGACGGACATCACAGATACGCAGTATTTT.